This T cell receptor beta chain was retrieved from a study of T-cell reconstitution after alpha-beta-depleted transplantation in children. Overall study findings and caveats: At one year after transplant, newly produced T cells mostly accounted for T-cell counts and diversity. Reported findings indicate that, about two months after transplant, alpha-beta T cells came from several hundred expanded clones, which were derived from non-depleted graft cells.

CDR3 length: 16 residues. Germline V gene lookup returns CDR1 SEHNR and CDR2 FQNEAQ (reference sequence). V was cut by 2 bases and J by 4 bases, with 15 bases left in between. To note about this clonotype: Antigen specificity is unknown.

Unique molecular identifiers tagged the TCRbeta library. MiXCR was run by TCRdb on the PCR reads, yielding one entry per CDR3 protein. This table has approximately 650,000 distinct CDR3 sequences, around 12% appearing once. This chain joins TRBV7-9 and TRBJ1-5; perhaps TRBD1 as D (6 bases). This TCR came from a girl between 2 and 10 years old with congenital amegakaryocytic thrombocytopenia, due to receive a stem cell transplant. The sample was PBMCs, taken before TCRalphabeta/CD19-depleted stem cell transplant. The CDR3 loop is CASSLSGPTGNQPQHF. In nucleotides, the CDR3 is TGTGCCAGCAGCTTATCGGGTCCCACAGGGAATCAGCCCCAGCATTTT.